The rows below give T cell receptor beta chains drawn from one sample of a study of cytomegalovirus exposure and HLA in healthy donors. Clones were sequenced by immunoSEQ multiplex PCR, and TCRdb holds only the in-frame ones, with some missing. The table lists some 110,000 clones, approximately 78% of them singletons. Sequenced material: PBMCs. All receptors come from a woman aged 40 to 50 in good health and CMV-seronegative. Both conserved end residues are part of each CDR3. Fields, in order: J gene, V gene, clone size, D gene, CDR3 DNA, CDR3 protein. The D gene is left open where the match is weak. The listing skips clone size in some rows; elsewhere it reads once, few, many or a size class.

TRBJ1-4	TRBV28	.	.	TGTGCCAGCGAAAGTACTTCCGGGACATACGATGAAAAACTGTTTTTT	CASESTSGTYDEKLFF
TRBJ2-1	TRBV7-2	few	TRBD1	TGTGCCAGCAGCCGGGAGCCGGGGGACAGGGTCTTCTTTAATGAGCAGTTCTTC	CASSREPGDRVFFNEQFF
TRBJ1-3	TRBV29-1	.	.	TGCAGCGTTGACGCTGGGCCGGGGGACACCATATATTTT	CSVDAGPGDTIYF
TRBJ2-3	TRBV2	.	.	TGTGCCAGCAGTGGGTCAGGTAGCACAGATACGCAGTATTTT	CASSGSGSTDTQYF
TRBJ2-1	TRBV11-2	.	.	TGTGCCAGCAGCTTCCAACGACTAGTTTGGAATGAGCAGTTCTTC	CASSFQRLVWNEQFF
TRBJ2-7	TRBV5-1	.	.	TGCGCCAGCAGCACGGAAGTGGTCGGGTACGAGCAGTACTTC	CASSTEVVGYEQYF
TRBJ2-1	TRBV5-1	.	TRBD2	TGCGCCAGCAGCTTGGAACTAGCGTTGCATGAGCAGTTCTTC	CASSLELALHEQFF
TRBJ2-2	TRBV13	.	.	TGTGCCAGCAGCCCCGGACAGTTCGCGAACACCGGGGAGCTGTTTTTT	CASSPGQFANTGELFF
TRBJ1-1	TRBV29-1	.	TRBD1	TGCAGTTTTTCGGGACAGTTGAACACTGAAGCTTTCTTT	CSFSGQLNTEAFF
TRBJ2-5	TRBV15	once	.	TGTGCCACCAGCAGAGATAGAGGGCATGCAGAGACCCAGTACTTC	CATSRDRGHAETQYF
TRBJ1-2	TRBV2	.	TRBD1	TGTGCCAGCAGTGAAACAGGGGGATATGGCTACACCTTC	CASSETGGYGYTF
TRBJ1-1	TRBV28	.	.	TGTGCCAGCACCCCATCCCCTGGGAGGGCCACTGAAGCTTTCTTT	CASTPSPGRATEAFF
TRBJ2-5	TRBV5-5	.	.	TGTGCCAGCAGCTTGGAGGAGCAAGAGACCCAGTACTTC	CASSLEEQETQYF
TRBJ1-1	TRBV18	.	.	TGTGCCAGCTCACCAATTTCAGGGGCTGAAGCTTTCTTT	CASSPISGAEAFF
TRBJ2-3	TRBV27	few	.	TGTGCCAGCAGTTCACCGGGACTTACAGATACGCAGTATTTT	CASSSPGLTDTQYF
TRBJ2-1	TRBV7-9	.	TRBD2	TGTGCCAGCAGCCAGTTAGCGGGCGCTGACAATGAGCAGTTCTTC	CASSQLAGADNEQFF
TRBJ2-1	TRBV7-3	.	TRBD2	TGTGCCAGCAGCTTAACTAGCGGGATCCGCAATGAGCAGTTCTTC	CASSLTSGIRNEQFF
TRBJ2-7	TRBV28	.	.	TGTGCCAGCAGTCCGATTATCGACAGTACCTACGAGCAGTACTTC	CASSPIIDSTYEQYF
TRBJ2-3	TRBV7-2	.	TRBD1	TGTGCCAGCAGCTTACAATGGACAGGGACGACAGATACGCAGTATTTT	CASSLQWTGTTDTQYF
TRBJ1-1	TRBV7-8	.	TRBD1	TGTGCCAGCAGCGAGAGTCCAGGGGGTTTTAACACTGAAGCTTTCTTT	CASSESPGGFNTEAFF
TRBJ2-3	TRBV14	.	.	TGTGCCAGCAGCCAAGGCAGGGGAGATACGCAGTATTTT	CASSQGRGDTQYF
TRBJ1-1	TRBV5-4	.	.	TGTGCCAGCAGCTTCTCTGGGGGGGGGACTGAAGCTTTCTTT	CASSFSGGGTEAFF